These 11 T cell receptor beta chains share one sample of origin, sequenced in a study of metastatic and nonmetastatic thyroid tumors. Via MiXCR, TCRdb re-called the PCR reads. The sample shows about 28,000 clones, 20% to 25% of them seen only once. Thyroid surgery took place with no prior treatment in any patient. Sequencing input: blood. The receptors originated from a female donor with papillary thyroid cancer or a benign thyroid nodule (not recorded which). Some clones in this sample may be carry-over from other donors' samples.

By share of the sample, this clone is medium-sized (0.01 to 0.1%). This chain links TRBV6-2 or TRBV6-3 with TRBJ2-7; TRBD1 matches at 7 bases. The CDR3 has 13 residues. Trimming cost V 7 bases and J 0 bases; bases outside gene matches: 3. CDR1 is MNHEY, CDR2 SVGEGT, per germline. CDR3 coding DNA: TGTGCCAGCACCAGACAGGGCTCCTACGAGCAGTACTTC. This encodes CASTRQGSYEQYF.

This clone was counted many times. The rearrangement joins TRBV14 to TRBJ2-1; D is unresolved. Germline V gene sequence: CDR1 SGHDN, CDR2 FVKESK. This CDR3 contains 15 residues. Trimming stripped 0 bases from V and 4 bases from J, with 10 bases between. In DNA, the CDR3 is TGTGCCAGCAGCCAAGATGTCCGGCCGTACAATGAGCAGTTCTTC. Its translation is CASSQDVRPYNEQFF.

The J gene is TRBJ1-1, the V gene TRBV4-2; 7 bases fit TRBD1. This CDR3 is 15 amino acids long. CDR1 and CDR2 (germline): LGHNA, YNFKEQ. The J segment lost 12 bases and the V segment lost 0 bases, leaving 13 bases of the junction unmatched. CDR3 sequence reads: CASSQDRRQGGETFF. CDR3 coding DNA: TGTGCCAGCAGCCAAGATAGACGCCAGGGGGGGGAAACTTTCTTT.

The V call is TRBV18, the J call TRBJ1-4; D unresolved. V was clipped by 4 bases and J by 0 bases, with 9 bases between them. CDR1 is KGHSH, CDR2 LQKENI, per germline. The CDR3 totals 15 residues. The CDR3 DNA sequence: TGTGCCAGCTCACTAGGCGGGACAACTAATGAAAAACTGTTTTTT. This encodes CASSLGGTTNEKLFF.

The sample holds many counts of this clone. The chain links TRBV9 to TRBJ2-1; D assignment may be TRBD1 or TRBD2 (5 bases each). Trimming pared 0 bases from V and 0 bases from J, leaving 10 bases between. This CDR3 has 16 residues. The germline gives CDR1 SGDLS, CDR2 YYNGEE. CDR3 amino acids: CASSVEPGSSYNEQFF. Here the CDR3 DNA reads TGTGCCAGCAGCGTAGAGCCAGGGAGCTCCTACAATGAGCAGTTCTTC.

The chain recombines TRBV4-1 with TRBJ1-4, with a possible D match to TRBD1 (5 bases). The CDR3 runs to 14 residues. The V end lost 3 bases, the J end lost 5 bases, and 10 bases lay between the germline ends. Germline-derived CDR1 and CDR2 are MGHRA and YSYEKL. The CDR3 reads CASSHGQGNEKLFF. CDR3 in DNA: TGCGCCAGCAGCCACGGACAAGGGAATGAAAAACTGTTTTTT.

This clone came up many times. This rearrangement joins TRBV12-3 or TRBV12-4 to TRBJ2-2, with D tentatively TRBD1 (5 bases). The CDR3 extends over 15 amino acids. Trimming pared 1 base from V and 7 bases from J, leaving 13 bases between. CDR3 DNA sequence: TGTGCCAGCAGTTTAGAGTGGGGTACAGGCGGGGAGCTGTTTTTT. Its protein is CASSLEWGTGGELFF.

The chain links TRBV12-3 or TRBV12-4 to TRBJ1-4, with D hard to call. V dropped 4 bases and J dropped 2 bases, with 5 bases sitting between them. The CDR3 extends over 13 amino acids. Here the CDR3 DNA reads TGTGCCAGCAGTTCGGACACTAATGAAAAACTGTTTTTT. Its protein is CASSSDTNEKLFF.

This clone is medium-sized by share. V gene TRBV6-1 combines with J gene TRBJ2-7, with 11 bases aligning to TRBD1. V lost 1 base and J lost 4; bases outside the gene matches: 3. This CDR3 region has 15 residues. Looked up from germline, CDR1 is MNHNS and CDR2 is SASEGT. CDR3 bases: TGTGCCAGCAGTGAAGGGGGGACAGGGGGATACGAGCAGTACTTC. Translating it yields CASSEGGTGGYEQYF.

This clone was found a few times. This chain connects TRBV12-3 or TRBV12-4 to TRBJ2-2, with D tentatively TRBD1 (5 bases). This CDR3 is built from 16 residues. V was clipped by 3 bases and J by 3 bases, with 14 bases between them. The CDR3 here is CASSFRQGSYTGELFF. The CDR3 coding sequence is TGTGCCAGCAGTTTCAGGCAGGGTTCGTACACCGGGGAGCTGTTTTTT.

Note on this clone: It may be a read error: a sequence one base away is much more abundant. The chain employs TRBV11-2 and TRBJ2-7; TRBD1 is a possible D gene (5 bases). CDR1 and CDR2 (germline): SGHAT, FQNNGV. V was clipped by 3 bases and J by 2 bases, with 11 bases between them. The CDR3 extends over 14 amino acids. In DNA form, the CDR3 reads TGTGCCAGCAGCTTCGTAACAGGAACCTACGAGCAGTACTTC. Protein sequence: CASSFVTGTYEQYF.